The 32 T cell receptor beta chains in this list originate from one sample, sequenced in a study of CD8 T cells in ankylosing spondylitis. TCRdb reanalysed the 5' RACE reads using MiXCR and keeps one entry per CDR3 protein. Of more than 600,000 distinct CDR3 sequences listed, 15% to 20% are singletons. Study findings and constraints: Within ankylosing spondylitis blood, a TCR beta motif made up of several highly homologous variants appeared to be characteristic.

What these receptors recognize is not known. The source material was blood, either unsorted or a sorted T cell fraction (not recorded which). These receptors were taken from a male donor with ankylosing spondylitis.

The chain recombines TRBV12-3 or TRBV12-4 with TRBJ2-1; 9 nucleotides agree with TRBD2. V trimming: 5 bases; J trimming: 7 bases; junction bases outside the gene matches: 6. The CDR3 totals 14 residues. CDR3 DNA: TGTGCCAGCAGTCCGCGGCTAGCGGGAAATGAGCAGTTCTTC. It specifies CASSPRLAGNEQFF.

Notes on this clonotype: An end of the junction does not agree with germline; a read error may underlie this. CDR3 in amino acids: CSANGGRGLAGPAAEQSF. The CDR3 coding sequence is TGCAGTGCTAACGGGGGGAGAGGACTAGCGGGCCCGGCGGCTGAGCAGTCCTTC. This chain connects TRBV20-1 to TRBJ2-1; 11 bases align to TRBD2. This CDR3 is 18 amino acids long. Germline assignment: CDR1 DFQATT and CDR2 SNEGSKA (reference sequence).

J is TRBJ2-1 and V is TRBV5-1, with 7 positions matching TRBD1. The germline V gene has CDR1 SGHRS and CDR2 YFSETQ. J was trimmed by 3 bases and V by 7 bases; bases with no gene match: 10. The CDR3 loop spans 15 amino acids. CDR3 region: CASRSGTDFYNEQFF. The CDR3, as DNA: TGCGCCAGCCGATCCGGGACAGACTTCTACAATGAGCAGTTCTTC. Filled out from reference TRBV5-1 and TRBJ2-1, the complete variable domain reads KAGVTQTPRYLIKTRGQQVTLSCSPISGHRSVSWYQQTPGQGLQFLFEYFSETQRNKGNFPGRFSGRQFSNSRSEMNVSTLELGDSALYLCASRSGTDFYNEQFFGPGTRLTVL.

V and J are TRBV11-2 and TRBJ2-3; D is perhaps TRBD1 or TRBD2 (5 bases each). The CDR3 loop spans 15 amino acids. The V gene's germline CDR1 is SGHAT and CDR2 FQNNGV. V was clipped by 5 bases and J by 6 bases, with 18 bases between them. CDR3 residues: CASSRGPWDEDTQYF. In DNA form, the CDR3 reads TGTGCCAGCAGCCGCGGTCCGTGGGACGAGGATACGCAGTATTTT.

The chain is built from TRBV20-1 and TRBJ2-5; D gene ambiguous. The CDR3 runs 13 residues. V lost 6 bases, J lost 5 bases, and 16 bases lay in between. The germline gives CDR1 DFQATT, CDR2 SNEGSKA (reference sequence). Here the CDR3 DNA reads TGCAGTGCCCTCCCACGCGATTGGGAGACCCAGTACTTC. It encodes CSALPRDWETQYF.

This chain uses TRBV7-2 with TRBJ1-2; D perhaps matches TRBD1 (5 bases). CDR1 is SGHTA, CDR2 FQGNSA, per germline. The germline V and J ends were trimmed by 2 bases and 6 bases, with 10 bases remaining between them. The CDR3 has 13 amino acids. DNA of the CDR3: TGTGCCAGCAGCTTATTGCGGGGGGATGGCTACACCTTC. Translation: CASSLLRGDGYTF.

This clonotype was seen only a few times. The V call is TRBV5-1, the J call TRBJ2-1; 8 nucleotides agree with TRBD2. Germline CDR1 reads SGHRS; CDR2 reads YFSETQ. This CDR3 is 14 amino acids long. J was trimmed by 4 bases and V by 4 bases; bases with no gene match: 4. The CDR3 protein is CASSGGLGYNEQFF. CDR3 DNA: TGCGCCAGCAGCGGGGGACTAGGTTACAATGAGCAGTTCTTC.

The chain carries TRBV12-3 or TRBV12-4 and TRBJ2-1, with 14 bases aligning to TRBD2. The CDR3 runs to 19 residues. The CDR3 nucleotides are TGTACCTGCAGTGAATTGGGACTAGCGGGAGTGAGCTCCTACAATGAGCAGTTCTTC. Protein: CTCSELGLAGVSSYNEQFF.

V is TRBV7-9 and J is TRBJ1-3; D unclear. Germline V lookup: CDR1 SEHNR, CDR2 FQNEAQ (reference sequence). There are 14 residues in the CDR3. The V gene lost 5 bases and the J gene lost 3 bases, with 11 bases spanning the gap. The CDR3 reads CASSPGDIGNTIYF. CDR3 DNA: TGTGCCAGCAGCCCAGGCGACATTGGAAACACCATATATTTT. The variable domain in full, with the rest retrieved from reference TRBV7-9 and TRBJ1-3, is DTGVSQNPRHKITKRGQNVTFRCDPISEHNRLYWYRQTLGQGPEFLTYFQNEAQLEKSRLLSDRFSAERPKGSFSTLEIQRTEQGDSAMYLCASSPGDIGNTIYFGEGSWLTVV.

This clonotype occurred many times. V and J are TRBV18 and TRBJ2-3; 10 nucleotides align to TRBD1. The CDR3 length is 14 residues. With V trimmed by 2 bases and J by 7 bases, 3 bases remained unmatched. Germline V lookup: CDR1 KGHSH, CDR2 LQKENI. Here the CDR3 DNA reads TGTGCCAGCTCACCAGGGACAGGGGAACATACGCAGTATTTT. Its protein is CASSPGTGEHTQYF.

The genes are TRBV7-9 and TRBJ1-3; D is undetermined. CDR3 length: 16 amino acids. Germline V gene sequence: CDR1 SEHNR, CDR2 FQNEAQ (reference sequence). Trimming stripped 0 bases from V and 2 bases from J, with 11 bases between. The chain's CDR3 is CASSLALRVTGNTIYF. CDR3 bases: TGTGCCAGCAGCTTAGCCCTCCGGGTTACTGGAAACACCATATATTTT. Combining the CDR3 with reference TRBV7-9 and TRBJ1-3 gives the whole variable domain DTGVSQNPRHKITKRGQNVTFRCDPISEHNRLYWYRQTLGQGPEFLTYFQNEAQLEKSRLLSDRFSAERPKGSFSTLEIQRTEQGDSAMYLCASSLALRVTGNTIYFGEGSWLTVV.

This chain links TRBV4-1 with TRBJ2-5; possible D gene TRBD1, 6 bases. Trimming removed 2 bases from V and 5 bases from J, with 15 bases in between. Per the germline V gene, CDR1 is MGHRA and CDR2 is YSYEKL. The CDR3 extends over 15 amino acids. This CDR3 reads CASSQNGQPEETQYF. The CDR3 DNA reads as TGCGCCAGCAGCCAAAATGGACAGCCCGAGGAGACCCAGTACTTC.

The V call is TRBV5-1, the J call TRBJ2-1; possibly TRBD2 for D (6 bases). This CDR3 spans 16 amino acids. The germline gives CDR1 SGHRS, CDR2 YFSETQ. V was cut by 1 base and J by 2 bases, with 13 bases left in between. The CDR3 protein is CASSLQPGRTYNEQFF. The CDR3 coding sequence is TGCGCCAGCAGCTTGCAGCCAGGGAGGACCTACAATGAGCAGTTCTTC.

V gene TRBV2 combines with J gene TRBJ2-1; the match to TRBD1 covers 7 bases. Germline trimming cut 2 bases from V and 6 bases from J; bases unmatched to any gene: 7. CDR1 is SNHLY and CDR2 is FYNNEI in the germline V gene. CDR3 length: 15 residues. As DNA, the CDR3 is TGTGCCAGCAGTGAAAGGACAGGACGGGTCAATGAGCAGTTCTTC. Residues: CASSERTGRVNEQFF.

In this sample, this clonotype turned up once. V and J are TRBV5-1 and TRBJ2-7; D may be TRBD1 (6 bases). Trimming shortened V by 5 bases and J by 7 bases, and 25 bases separated the two germline ends. From germline, CDR1 is SGHRS and CDR2 YFSETQ. This CDR3 spans 16 amino acids. CDR3 nucleotides: TGCGCCAGCAGGCCGGACAGTTTCTCACCTACGGGGGAGCAGTACTTC. This sequence encodes CASRPDSFSPTGEQYF.

This chain links TRBV6-1 with TRBJ2-3, with 10 positions matching TRBD1. In germline, CDR1 is MNHNS, CDR2 SASEGT. Trimming took 6 bases from V and 4 from J; bases not matched to a gene: 10. This CDR3 is built from 16 residues. CDR3 loop: CASSPGKGTGADTQYF. CDR3 DNA sequence: TGTGCCAGCAGCCCCGGGAAAGGGACAGGGGCAGATACGCAGTATTTT.

This clonotype was seen a few times. V gene TRBV12-3 or TRBV12-4 combines with J gene TRBJ2-2; D is tentatively TRBD1 or TRBD2 (5 bases each). This CDR3 comprises 13 residues. Trimming removed 5 bases at V and 2 bases at J, with 6 bases between. The CDR3 here is CASSGDNTGELFF. CDR3 in DNA: TGTGCCAGCAGTGGGGACAACACCGGGGAGCTGTTTTTT.

This chain links TRBV20-1 with TRBJ2-7, with 10 nucleotides matching TRBD2. The ends lost 0 bases at V and 1 base at J; junction bases unmatched: 3. Germline values: CDR1 DFQATT, CDR2 SNEGSKA (reference sequence). The length of the CDR3 is 15 residues. As DNA, the CDR3 is TGCAGTGCTAGAGAAGGGACTAGCGCATCCTACGAGCAGTACTTC. Protein sequence: CSAREGTSASYEQYF.

The gene calls are TRBV28 and TRBJ2-1; 7 bases align to TRBD2. The germline CDR1 and CDR2 sequences are MDHEN and SYDVKM. The CDR3 loop spans 13 amino acids. The junction had 8 bases not matched to a gene; V was cut back by 8 bases and J by 7 bases. The CDR3 region has the DNA TGTGCCAGCTACCCGGGGGGAGCTAATGAGCAGTTCTTC. Translated: CASYPGGANEQFF. Looking up the rest from reference TRBV28 and TRBJ2-1 gives the full variable domain: DVKVTQSSRYLVKRTGEKVFLECVQDMDHENMFWYRQDPGLGLRLIYFSYDVKMKEKGDIPEGYSVSREKKERFSLILESASTNQTSMYLCASYPGGANEQFFGPGTRLTVL.

This clonotype appeared a few times. An end of the junction differs from the germline gene, which may be a read error. The chain combines TRBV7-9 with TRBJ2-1, with 9 nucleotides matching TRBD2. The germline gives CDR1 SEHNR, CDR2 FQNEAQ (reference sequence). This CDR3 is built from 15 residues. CDR3 region: CASSLAGVGYNEQFF. Here the CDR3 DNA reads TGTGCCAGCAGTTTAGCGGGGGTTGGGTACAATGAGCAGTTCTTC.

This clonotype occurred a few times. The chain couples TRBV18 to TRBJ2-5; 14 nucleotides agree with TRBD2. The CDR3 is 15 amino acids. J lost 3 bases, V lost 3 bases, and 0 bases had no gene match. CDR1 and CDR2 (germline): KGHSH, LQKENI. CDR3 sequence (DNA): TGTGCCAGCTCACCGACTAGCGGGGGGGAAGAGACCCAGTACTTC. Amino acids: CASSPTSGGEETQYF.

This clonotype has just a few counts. J is TRBJ1-6 and V is TRBV27, with 8 bases that match TRBD1. After removal of 6 bases from V and 7 bases from J, the junction contained 8 bases not matched to a gene. This CDR3 spans 15 amino acids. Per the germline V gene, CDR1 is MNHEY and CDR2 is SMNVEV (reference sequence). The CDR3 DNA reads TGTGCCAGCAGCTTCGGACAGGGCGGGAATTCACCCCTCCACTTT. It yields the protein CASSFGQGGNSPLHF.

This clonotype was picked up a small number of times. The chain combines TRBV12-3 or TRBV12-4 with TRBJ1-3; weak D call: TRBD1 (6 bases). There are 14 residues in the CDR3. Trimming cost V 6 bases and J 8 bases, with 17 bases left between them. DNA for the CDR3: TGTGCCAGCAGCAGGGGAGGGATAGGCGACACCATATATTTT. Residues: CASSRGGIGDTIYF.

In this sample, this clonotype turned up a few times. The chain is built from TRBV7-6 and TRBJ2-1, with a tentative D call TRBD1 (5 bases). The CDR3 is made up of 16 amino acids. Germline CDR1 and CDR2: SGHVS and FNYEAQ. Trimming shortened V by 1 base and J by 9 bases, and 19 bases separated the two germline ends. The CDR3 region is CASSLDVGLWGGEQFF. The CDR3 DNA reads TGTGCCAGCAGCTTAGATGTGGGGCTCTGGGGTGGTGAGCAGTTCTTC.

V is TRBV12-3 or TRBV12-4 and J is TRBJ2-3, with 7 nucleotides matching TRBD1. This CDR3 is built from 15 residues. Losses at the gene ends were 5 bases for V and 0 bases for J; bases not matched to a gene: 5. CDR3 in DNA: TGTGCCAGCAGTCGCGACAGGGCTAGCACAGATACGCAGTATTTT. Translating gives CASSRDRASTDTQYF.

This clonotype was counted between two and nine times. The rearrangement uses TRBV2 and TRBJ2-5; no clear D gene. Trimming shortened V by 6 bases and J by 1 base, and 15 bases separated the two germline ends. The CDR3 extends over 15 amino acids. Per germline, CDR1 SNHLY and CDR2 FYNNEI. This CDR3 is CASSRGDLSQETQYF. CDR3 DNA sequence: TGTGCCAGCAGCCGAGGAGACCTCTCCCAAGAGACCCAGTACTTC.

This clonotype was seen a few times. This chain joins TRBV20-1 and TRBJ2-7; a possible D gene is TRBD1 (5 bases). The CDR3 has 11 residues. Germline V CDR1 and CDR2: DFQATT, SNEGSKA (reference sequence). Trimming took off 1 base at V and 8 bases at J, with 9 bases between the two ends. This chain's CDR3 is CSARGGQKQYF. CDR3 bases: TGCAGTGCTAGAGGGGGCCAGAAGCAGTACTTC.

This clonotype was found many times. The rearrangement links TRBV9 to TRBJ2-1, with D unresolved. Per germline, CDR1 SGDLS and CDR2 YYNGEE. There are 15 residues in the CDR3. V was trimmed by 5 bases and J by 7 bases, leaving 19 bases between them. CDR3 DNA sequence: TGTGCCAGCAGACCCCTTCCTACCCCTGGGAATGAGCAGTTCTTC. This gives the protein CASRPLPTPGNEQFF.

The chain uses TRBV29-1 and TRBJ1-2, with D unresolved. The CDR3 is made up of 10 amino acids. The germline V and J ends were trimmed by 6 bases and 6 bases, with 8 bases remaining between them. CDR1 and CDR2 (germline): SQVTM, ANQGSEA. In nucleotides, the CDR3 is TGCAGCGTCTACGTAGATGGCTACACCTTC. As protein: CSVYVDGYTF.

This clonotype has just a few counts. The chain uses TRBV7-9 and TRBJ2-1, with a weak D call TRBD2 (6 bases). Germline V gene sequence: CDR1 SEHNR, CDR2 FQNEAQ (reference sequence). V lost 5 bases, J lost 5 bases, and 16 bases lay in between. The CDR3 runs 15 residues. As DNA, the CDR3 is TGTGCCAGCAGCCGTGCAACCGGACTAAACAATGAGCAGTTCTTC. Amino acid sequence: CASSRATGLNNEQFF. The entire variable domain, with the rest obtained from reference TRBV7-9 and TRBJ2-1, is as follows: DTGVSQNPRHKITKRGQNVTFRCDPISEHNRLYWYRQTLGQGPEFLTYFQNEAQLEKSRLLSDRFSAERPKGSFSTLEIQRTEQGDSAMYLCASSRATGLNNEQFFGPGTRLTVL.

This clonotype was observed a handful of times. In DNA form, the CDR3 reads TGTGCCAGCAGTCCTAGTGCGGGCAGTAACTATGGCTACACCTTC. Protein product: CASSPSAGSNYGYTF. The chain links TRBV7-9 to TRBJ1-2; D is ambiguous. The CDR3 runs 15 residues. Between the trimmed V and J ends, which lost 6 bases and 1 base, there was a span of 15 bases. Germline V lookup: CDR1 SEHNR, CDR2 FQNEAQ (reference sequence).

The chain links TRBV29-1 to TRBJ2-1; 12 bases fit TRBD2. The CDR3 runs to 16 residues. V gave up 2 bases and J gave up 2 bases; unmatched junction bases: 4. CDR1 is SQVTM, CDR2 ANQGSEA, per germline. The CDR3 DNA follows: TGCAGCGTTGAATGGTCTAGCGGGAGGGCCTACAATGAGCAGTTCTTC. Its translation is CSVEWSSGRAYNEQFF.